The 32 T cell receptor beta chains below all came from one sample that was sequenced in a study of control samples from healthy donors and cancer patients. Measured with immunoSEQ multiplex PCR; TCRdb has only the in-frame clones, and not every one. The table lists around 93,000 clones, around 90% of them singletons. The sequenced material came from blood. These receptors were collected from a human donor in good health. The donor label of this sample is uncertain.

The chain recombines TRBV6-6 with TRBJ2-4; tentative D call: TRBD2 (7 bases). From germline, CDR1 is MNHNY and CDR2 SVGAGI (reference sequence). This CDR3 is 17 amino acids long. Trimming took 5 bases from V and 3 from J, leaving 20 bases between them. The CDR3 is CASSRFGGAFGKNIQYF. The CDR3 coding sequence is TGTGCCAGCAGTCGATTTGGGGGGGCTTTTGGCAAAAACATTCAGTACTTC.

The chain joins TRBV6-1 to TRBJ2-7; perhaps TRBD2 as D (5 bases). CDR1 MNHNS and CDR2 SASEGT come from the germline V gene. The CDR3 totals 11 residues. Trimming took off 2 bases at V and 7 bases at J, with 6 bases between the two ends. CDR3 residues: CASSEWREQYF. CDR3 sequence (DNA): TGTGCCAGCAGTGAATGGAGGGAGCAGTACTTC.

V gene TRBV9 combines with J gene TRBJ2-3; D unclear. Between the trimmed V and J ends, which lost 4 bases and 5 bases, there was a span of 14 bases. Germline CDR1 and CDR2: SGDLS and YYNGEE. The CDR3 is 14 amino acids. The DNA of the CDR3 is TGTGCCAGCAGCTCCCGTTTGGGCGGAGATACGCAGTATTTT. Its protein is CASSSRLGGDTQYF.

V usage is TRBV12-5 and J usage is TRBJ2-1; D is possibly TRBD1 (6 bases). V gave up 3 bases and J gave up 0 bases, with 9 bases separating them. Germline assignment: CDR1 LGHNT and CDR2 FRNRAP. The CDR3 has 15 amino acids. CDR3 bases: TGTGCTAGTGGTTTCACAGGGAGCTCCTACAATGAGCAGTTCTTC. It codes for CASGFTGSSYNEQFF.

The chain has TRBV5-1 and TRBJ1-1; D call uncertain. Looked up from germline, CDR1 is SGHRS and CDR2 is YFSETQ. The CDR3 runs to 14 residues. The germline V and J ends were trimmed by 0 bases and 3 bases, with 9 bases remaining between them. DNA for the CDR3: TGCGCCAGCAGCTTGGAGCTGGGGTACACTGAAGCTTTCTTT. Protein: CASSLELGYTEAFF.

The chain has TRBV14 and TRBJ2-2, with TRBD1 matching 8 bases. CDR1 is SGHDN, CDR2 FVKESK, per germline. V dropped 4 bases and J dropped 4; count of bases not matched to a gene: 8. CDR3 length: 16 amino acids. CDR3 amino acids: CASSRITGQGTGELFF. DNA for the CDR3: TGTGCCAGCAGCCGAATAACCGGACAGGGCACCGGGGAGCTGTTTTTT.

The V call is TRBV12-3 or TRBV12-4, the J call TRBJ1-5; 7 bases agree with TRBD1. The ends lost 6 bases at V and 5 bases at J; junction bases unmatched: 4. The CDR3 covers 13 residues. This CDR3 is CASSKGQHQPQHF. The CDR3 DNA sequence: TGTGCCAGCAGCAAGGGACAGCATCAGCCCCAGCATTTT.

This chain joins TRBV10-3 and TRBJ1-4, with D perhaps TRBD1 (5 bases). The CDR3 is 17 residues long. Between the trimmed V and J ends, which lost 7 bases and 8 bases, there was a span of 26 bases. CDR1 and CDR2 (germline): ENHRY, SYGVKD. The CDR3 spells CAITFKRWGLPTEKLFF. The CDR3 DNA follows: TGTGCCATCACCTTCAAACGGTGGGGACTTCCGACCGAAAAACTGTTTTTT.

This chain connects TRBV9 to TRBJ1-2; possibly TRBD1 for D (5 bases). CDR3 length equals 14 residues. With 0 bases removed from V and 2 bases from J, the gap between germline ends came to 8 bases. Germline V lookup: CDR1 SGDLS, CDR2 YYNGEE. CDR3: CASSVVGGNYGYTF. Here the CDR3 DNA reads TGTGCCAGCAGCGTAGTTGGGGGAAACTATGGCTACACCTTC. Combining the CDR3 with reference TRBV9 and TRBJ1-2 gives the whole variable domain DSGVTQTPKHLITATGQRVTLRCSPRSGDLSVYWYQQSLDQGLQFLIQYYNGEERAKGNILERFSAQQFPDLHSELNLSSLELGDSALYFCASSVVGGNYGYTFGSGTRLTVV.

This chain links TRBV18 with TRBJ2-1; 10 nucleotides match TRBD1. Losses at the gene ends were 2 bases for V and 6 bases for J; bases not matched to a gene: 7. The CDR3 totals 16 residues. CDR1 and CDR2 (germline): KGHSH, LQKENI. CDR3 amino acids: CASSPTTGGWGNEQFF. CDR3 bases: TGTGCCAGCTCACCAACGACAGGGGGCTGGGGCAATGAGCAGTTCTTC.

This clone was counted at least ten times. The chain couples TRBV6-1 to TRBJ2-3; D uncertain. Per germline, CDR1 MNHNS and CDR2 SASEGT. The CDR3 runs to 17 residues. Trimming shortened V by 1 base and J by 4 bases, and 18 bases separated the two germline ends. The DNA of the CDR3 is TGTGCCAGCAGTGAAGTAGGTTACGTCTCTGGCGCAGATACGCAGTATTTT. Translation: CASSEVGYVSGADTQYF.

The rearrangement uses TRBV19 and TRBJ2-1; 8 bases fit TRBD2. In germline, CDR1 is LNHDA, CDR2 SQIVND (reference sequence). CDR3 length: 14 amino acids. Trimming cost V 6 bases and J 7 bases; bases outside gene matches: 8. This CDR3 reads CASRDRGGRNEQFF. CDR3 DNA sequence: TGTGCCAGTAGGGACCGGGGGGGTCGGAATGAGCAGTTCTTC.

This clone has a single count. This rearrangement joins TRBV30 to TRBJ1-1, with D uncertain. The CDR3 totals 12 residues. Germline V gene data show CDR1 as GTSNPN and CDR2 as SVGIG (reference sequence). V lost 0 bases, J lost 7 bases, and 9 bases lay in between. CDR3 in DNA: TGTGCCTGGAGTGTAGGCTGGGGTGAAGCTTTCTTT. Translating it yields CAWSVGWGEAFF.

This clone was counted once. This chain connects TRBV2 to TRBJ1-5; 9 nucleotides align to TRBD1. Losses at the gene ends were 8 bases for V and 6 bases for J; bases not matched to a gene: 5. The CDR3 is 13 residues long. CDR1 is SNHLY and CDR2 is FYNNEI in the germline V gene. Here the CDR3 DNA reads TGTGCCAGCCATGGGACAGGGTCTCAGCCCCAGCATTTT. Translating gives CASHGTGSQPQHF.

This clone was counted once. The chain carries TRBV19 and TRBJ2-1, with 15 bases matching TRBD2. The V and J ends lost 3 bases and 8 bases, in that order; junction bases with no gene match: 5. The CDR3 loop spans 16 amino acids. The germline V gene encodes CDR1 LNHDA and CDR2 SQIVND (reference sequence). The CDR3 spells CASSIRTSGGAYEQFF. The CDR3 region has the DNA TGTGCCAGTAGTATTCGGACTAGCGGGGGGGCATATGAGCAGTTCTTC. The variable domain in full, with the rest retrieved from reference TRBV19 and TRBJ2-1, is DGGITQSPKYLFRKEGQNVTLSCEQNLNHDAMYWYRQDPGQGLRLIYYSQIVNDFQKGDIAEGYSVSREKKESFPLTVTSAQKNPTAFYLCASSIRTSGGAYEQFFGPGTRLTVL.

The CDR3 coding sequence is TGTGCCAGCAGCCTGGACAGGGTACCCGGGGAGCTGTTTTTT. It is translated as CASSLDRVPGELFF. The chain joins TRBV5-8 to TRBJ2-2; TRBD1 matches 8 bases. From germline, CDR1 is SGHTS and CDR2 YDEGEE. After removal of 4 bases from V and 6 bases from J, the junction contained 5 bases not matched to a gene. The CDR3 is 14 residues long.

V and J are TRBV6-5 and TRBJ2-2; a weak D match, TRBD1 (5 bases). Trimming cost V 7 bases and J 5 bases, with 17 bases left between them. CDR1 MNHEY and CDR2 SVGAGI come from the germline V gene. There are 15 residues in the CDR3. CDR3 region: CASKTQGGMTGELFF. In nucleotides, the CDR3 is TGTGCCAGCAAAACGCAGGGTGGTATGACCGGGGAGCTGTTTTTT.

The rearrangement links TRBV6-6 to TRBJ1-3; 7 bases are shared with TRBD1. This CDR3 has 16 residues. Germline V CDR1 and CDR2: MNHNY, SVGAGI (reference sequence). V was pared by 7 bases and J by 0 bases, with 9 bases of the junction left unmatched. CDR3 residues: CASIRDRQFSGNTIYF. DNA for the CDR3: TGTGCCAGCATTCGGGACAGACAGTTCTCTGGAAACACCATATATTTT.

This chain joins TRBV5-1 and TRBJ1-4; no clear D gene. Trimming took 0 bases from V and 0 from J, leaving 12 bases between them. The germline CDR1 and CDR2 sequences are SGHRS and YFSETQ. The length of the CDR3 is 17 residues. The CDR3, as DNA: TGCGCCAGCAGCTTGGGAGGGATGGAGCCAACTAATGAAAAACTGTTTTTT. It is translated as CASSLGGMEPTNEKLFF.

This rearrangement joins TRBV24-1 to TRBJ2-3; the D call may be TRBD1 or TRBD2 (5 bases each). Germline V gives CDR1 KGHDR, CDR2 SFDVKD. Trimming removed 9 bases at V and 3 bases at J, with 12 bases between. The CDR3 has 13 amino acids. The CDR3 here is CATSRDGTDTQYF. The CDR3 nucleotides are TGTGCCACCTCGAGGGACGGGACAGATACGCAGTATTTT.

The chain combines TRBV6-5 with TRBJ1-6, with D maybe TRBD1 (5 bases). The CDR3 extends over 13 amino acids. Looked up from germline, CDR1 is MNHEY and CDR2 is SVGAGI. V lost 6 bases, J lost 10 bases, and 13 bases lay in between. CDR3 nucleotides: TGTGCCAGCAGCGAGGGACTAAAATCACCCCTCCACTTT. Its translation is CASSEGLKSPLHF.

V is TRBV11-2 and J is TRBJ2-7, with TRBD2 matching 10 bases. J was trimmed by 4 bases and V by 1 base; bases with no gene match: 7. CDR1 is SGHAT, CDR2 FQNNGV, per germline. This CDR3 is built from 16 residues. The CDR3 loop is CASSLGSGGAVYEQYF. In DNA form, the CDR3 reads TGTGCCAGCAGCTTAGGGAGCGGGGGGGCCGTATACGAGCAGTACTTC.

The count of this clone is one. The chain uses TRBV15 and TRBJ2-7, with D tentatively TRBD1 or TRBD2 (5 bases each). V was trimmed by 3 bases and J by 1 base, leaving 10 bases between them. Germline V gene sequence: CDR1 LNHNV, CDR2 YYDKDF (reference sequence). This CDR3 is built from 14 residues. The CDR3 nucleotides are TGTGCCACCAGCAGCCGGGACGGTTCCTACGAGCAGTACTTC. This codes for CATSSRDGSYEQYF. The full variable domain, with the rest looked up from reference TRBV15 and TRBJ2-7, is DAMVIQNPRYQVTQFGKPVTLSCSQTLNHNVMYWYQQKSSQAPKLLFHYYDKDFNNEADTPDNFQSRRPNTSFCFLDIRSPGLGDTAMYLCATSSRDGSYEQYFGPGTRLTVT.

The chain couples TRBV15 to TRBJ2-1; 7 bases are shared with TRBD1. The junction had 6 bases not matched to a gene; V was cut back by 5 bases and J by 5 bases. This CDR3 is 14 amino acids long. Germline loops: CDR1 LNHNV, CDR2 YYDKDF (reference sequence). The CDR3 bases are TGTGCCACCAGCGCGGTGGGACAGCACAATGAGCAGTTCTTC. It codes for CATSAVGQHNEQFF.

The chain links TRBV11-2 to TRBJ1-3, with D maybe TRBD1 (5 bases). This CDR3 comprises 12 residues. CDR1 is SGHAT and CDR2 is FQNNGV in the germline V gene. Trimming stripped 3 bases from V and 5 bases from J, with 5 bases between. In nucleotides, the CDR3 is TGTGCCAGCAGCTTGGACAGAAACACCATATATTTT. It encodes CASSLDRNTIYF.

This clone was counted a few times. This rearrangement joins TRBV4-3 to TRBJ2-1; 10 positions agree with TRBD2. This CDR3 is built from 17 residues. Germline values: CDR1 LGHNA, CDR2 YSLEER. V lost 0 bases, J lost 8 bases, and 10 bases stayed unmatched. The CDR3 reads CASSQDPSGGAIDEQFF. Here the CDR3 DNA reads TGCGCCAGCAGCCAAGATCCGAGCGGGGGGGCGATCGATGAGCAGTTCTTC.

This chain uses TRBV18 with TRBJ1-3; possible D gene TRBD1, 6 bases. V lost 6 bases and J lost 2, with 11 bases in between. This CDR3 spans 14 amino acids. CDR1 is KGHSH, CDR2 LQKENI, per germline. Written as DNA, the CDR3 is TGTGCCAGCTCGCCAGGGGCACCTGGAAACACCATATATTTT. Amino acids: CASSPGAPGNTIYF.

This chain links TRBV27 with TRBJ1-5; TRBD1 matches at 9 bases. The CDR3 extends over 15 amino acids. The V and J ends lost 6 bases and 2 bases, in that order; junction bases with no gene match: 5. Germline CDR1 is MNHEY and CDR2 is SMNVEV (reference sequence). CDR3 bases: TGTGCCAGCAGCATGACAGGGGGAGGCAATCAGCCCCAGCATTTT. It encodes CASSMTGGGNQPQHF.

The chain links TRBV18 to TRBJ2-2, with D unresolved. V lost 0 bases to trimming and J lost 1 base, with 6 bases between them. CDR3 length equals 15 residues. Looked up from germline, CDR1 is KGHSH and CDR2 is LQKENI. DNA for the CDR3: TGTGCCAGCTCACCACCGATAGGGAACACCGGGGAGCTGTTTTTT. Translation: CASSPPIGNTGELFF. Full variable domain (missing parts from reference TRBV18 and TRBJ2-2): NAGVMQNPRHLVRRRGQEARLRCSPMKGHSHVYWYRQLPEEGLKFMVYLQKENIIDESGMPKERFSAEFPKEGPSILRIQQVVRGDSAAYFCASSPPIGNTGELFFGEGSRLTVL.

The CDR3 spells CASSLRTGRDDKLFF. CDR3 bases: TGTGCCAGCTCACTAAGGACAGGGCGGGACGACAAACTGTTTTTT. This sequence joins TRBV18 and TRBJ1-4; TRBD1 agrees at 8 bases. Germline trimming cut 4 bases from V and 11 bases from J; bases unmatched to any gene: 12. Germline loops: CDR1 KGHSH, CDR2 LQKENI. The CDR3 loop spans 15 amino acids.

The chain has TRBV5-6 and TRBJ2-5; 8 bases are a match to TRBD2. The CDR3 length is 15 residues. Unmatched junction bases numbered 2, after V lost 0 bases and J lost 1 base. Per germline, CDR1 SGHDT and CDR2 YYEEEE. The CDR3, as DNA: TGTGCCAGCAGCTTGGATGGACTAGCCCAAGAGACCCAGTACTTC. Translation gives CASSLDGLAQETQYF.

The chain uses TRBV28 and TRBJ1-3, with D perhaps matching TRBD1 (6 bases). V lost 7 bases to trimming and J lost 0 bases, with 10 bases between them. This CDR3 is 14 amino acids long. The germline V gene encodes CDR1 MDHEN and CDR2 SYDVKM. The CDR3 DNA follows: TGTGCCAGCACCCCAGGGGCCTCTGGAAACACCATATATTTT. This gives the protein CASTPGASGNTIYF.